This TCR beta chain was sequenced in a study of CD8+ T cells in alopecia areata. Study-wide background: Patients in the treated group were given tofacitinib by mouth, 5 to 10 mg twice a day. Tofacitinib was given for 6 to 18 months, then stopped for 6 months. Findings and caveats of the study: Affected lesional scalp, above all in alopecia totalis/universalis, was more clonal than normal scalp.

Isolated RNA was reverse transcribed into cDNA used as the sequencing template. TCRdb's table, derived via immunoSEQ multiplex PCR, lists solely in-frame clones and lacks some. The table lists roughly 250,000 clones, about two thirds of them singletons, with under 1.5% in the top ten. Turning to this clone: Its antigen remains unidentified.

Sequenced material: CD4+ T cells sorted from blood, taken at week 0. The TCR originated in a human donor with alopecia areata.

The CDR3 spells CSVEEQGNTEAFF. CDR3 sequence (DNA): TGCAGCGTTGAAGAACAGGGGAACACTGAAGCTTTCTTT. The rearrangement links TRBV29-1 to TRBJ1-1; the D gene is possibly TRBD1 (6 bases). The germline gives CDR1 SQVTM, CDR2 ANQGSEA. The CDR3 is 13 residues long. V gave up 0 bases and J gave up 1 base, with 6 bases separating them.